Listed here are 26 T cell receptor beta chains from one sample, sequenced in a study of blood T cell repertoires in COVID-19. Sequencing used immunoSEQ multiplex PCR; TCRdb keeps in-frame clones, though not all of them. Of 9,000 to 15,000 clones in the sample, 70% to 85% are singletons; the top ten hold 21%. Source material: peripheral blood. Receptors were obtained from a human donor in a cohort sampled during active COVID-19.

The J gene is TRBJ1-1, the V gene TRBV18; 7 nucleotides line up with TRBD1. Germline trimming cut 2 bases from V and 4 bases from J; bases unmatched to any gene: 10. Looked up from germline, CDR1 is KGHSH and CDR2 is LQKENI. The CDR3 is 16 amino acids. The CDR3: CASSPSGRQGGTEAFF. The CDR3 DNA reads TGTGCCAGCTCACCATCAGGTAGACAGGGTGGCACTGAAGCTTTCTTT.

This clone was seen only once. The chain employs TRBV28 and TRBJ2-7; 7 bases fit TRBD1. The junction had 6 bases not matched to a gene; V was cut back by 5 bases and J by 2 bases. Germline assignment: CDR1 MDHEN and CDR2 SYDVKM. This CDR3 contains 14 residues. CDR3 in DNA: TGTGCCAGCAGTCTGGGGACAGCCCCCTACGAGCAGTACTTC. Protein product: CASSLGTAPYEQYF.

This clone showed up just once. V usage is TRBV24-1 and J usage is TRBJ2-2; maybe TRBD1 (6 bases). V shed 2 bases and J shed 6 bases, with 12 bases lying between them. Germline loops: CDR1 KGHDR, CDR2 SFDVKD. This CDR3 contains 15 residues. The CDR3 sequence is CATSDSGVPPGELFF. DNA for the CDR3: TGTGCCACCAGTGATTCAGGGGTCCCCCCCGGGGAGCTGTTTTTT.

This clone was recorded once. The gene calls are TRBV18 and TRBJ1-6, with 9 bases fitting TRBD1. Germline values: CDR1 KGHSH, CDR2 LQKENI. This CDR3 spans 15 amino acids. J was trimmed by 3 bases and V by 4 bases; bases with no gene match: 1. In nucleotides, the CDR3 is TGTGCCAGCTCACAGGGACAGGGCTATAATTCACCCCTCCACTTT. Its protein is CASSQGQGYNSPLHF.

This chain connects TRBV7-2 to TRBJ1-1; TRBD1 matches at 7 bases. There are 16 residues in the CDR3. Germline CDR1 is SGHTA and CDR2 is FQGNSA. The V segment lost 5 bases and the J segment 12 bases; nucleotides outside the gene matches: 21. As DNA, the CDR3 is TGTGCCAGCAGCCTAGAGATTCCCCAGATGACAGGGCTGACTTTCTTT. As protein: CASSLEIPQMTGLTFF.

V is TRBV18 and J is TRBJ2-3; no clear D. V was shortened by 0 bases and J by 1 base, with 11 bases between the two germline ends. CDR1 and CDR2 (germline): KGHSH, LQKENI. The CDR3 is 16 residues long. The CDR3 nucleotides are TGTGCCAGCTCACCACCGAAAGAGTCTGGCACAGATACGCAGTATTTT. This codes for CASSPPKESGTDTQYF.

The gene calls are TRBV27 and TRBJ2-7; D perhaps matches TRBD2 (6 bases). CDR3 size: 15 residues. Trimming removed 1 base from V and 2 bases from J, with 12 bases in between. The V gene's germline CDR1 is MNHEY and CDR2 SMNVEV (reference sequence). CDR3 loop: CASSLYPGGAYEQYF. For the CDR3, the DNA is TGTGCCAGCAGTTTATATCCCGGGGGAGCCTACGAGCAGTACTTC.

This clone was detected only a few times. J is TRBJ1-1 and V is TRBV9, with D possibly being TRBD1 (6 bases). The CDR3 runs 15 residues. The V gene lost 5 bases and the J gene lost 3 bases, with 17 bases spanning the gap. Germline CDR1 reads SGDLS; CDR2 reads YYNGEE. The CDR3 reads CASSPRDRPYTEAFF. CDR3 in DNA: TGTGCCAGCAGTCCCCGCGACAGGCCCTACACTGAAGCTTTCTTT.

This clone was seen a single time. The V and J genes are TRBV5-1 and TRBJ2-3, with 13 bases matching TRBD2. Per the germline V gene, CDR1 is SGHRS and CDR2 is YFSETQ. V lost 2 bases and J lost 0; bases outside the gene matches: 6. The CDR3 has 18 residues. The CDR3 loop reads CASSLGLAGVYSTDTQYF. The CDR3 bases are TGCGCCAGCAGCTTAGGACTAGCGGGGGTATATAGCACAGATACGCAGTATTTT. Variable domain in full (rest from reference TRBV5-1 and TRBJ2-3): KAGVTQTPRYLIKTRGQQVTLSCSPISGHRSVSWYQQTPGQGLQFLFEYFSETQRNKGNFPGRFSGRQFSNSRSEMNVSTLELGDSALYLCASSLGLAGVYSTDTQYFGPGTRLTVL.

The gene calls are TRBV5-1 and TRBJ2-1; 10 bases align to TRBD2. Trimming at V came to 4 bases and at J to 5 bases, leaving 9 bases not matched to a gene. The CDR3 has 16 residues. The germline V gene encodes CDR1 SGHRS and CDR2 YFSETQ. The DNA of the CDR3 is TGCGCCAGCAGCGTGCTGGGAGCGGGGGGGCACAATGAGCAGTTCTTC. The encoded protein is CASSVLGAGGHNEQFF.

The J gene is TRBJ2-5, the V gene TRBV24-1; the D gene is possibly TRBD2 (5 bases). The germline CDR1 and CDR2 sequences are KGHDR and SFDVKD. Trimming shortened V by 3 bases and J by 4 bases, and 14 bases separated the two germline ends. The CDR3 has 15 residues. Written as DNA, the CDR3 is TGTGCCACCAGTGATCCTCGGAAGGCGGGAGAGACCCAGTACTTC. This gives the protein CATSDPRKAGETQYF.

The rearrangement links TRBV5-4 to TRBJ1-2, with 9 bases identical to TRBD1. The CDR3 runs 16 residues. Germline-derived CDR1 and CDR2 are SGHNT and YYREEE (reference sequence). V was pared by 0 bases and J by 5 bases, with 8 bases of the junction left unmatched. CDR3 sequence: CASSLAGGQGGYGYTF. CDR3 nucleotides: TGTGCCAGCAGCTTGGCCGGGGGACAGGGAGGGTATGGCTACACCTTC.

The chain combines TRBV15 with TRBJ1-3; 7 nucleotides line up with TRBD1. Germline V lookup: CDR1 LNHNV, CDR2 YYDKDF (reference sequence). Germline trimming cut 3 bases from V and 0 bases from J; bases unmatched to any gene: 11. This CDR3 is built from 18 residues. CDR3 in DNA: TGTGCCACCAGCAGCCCTGGGACAGCAACCCTCTCTGGAAACACCATATATTTT. Protein product: CATSSPGTATLSGNTIYF.

The chain uses TRBV5-5 and TRBJ2-3, with D possibly TRBD2 on 6 matching bases. The germline CDR1 and CDR2 sequences are SGHKS and YYEKEE (reference sequence). Between the trimmed V and J ends, which lost 4 bases and 2 bases, there was a span of 14 bases. CDR3 length equals 15 residues. The CDR3 region is CASSTGDFNTDTQYF. DNA of the CDR3: TGTGCCAGCAGCACCGGGGACTTTAACACAGATACGCAGTATTTT.

This clone was observed a single time. The chain is built from TRBV6-6 and TRBJ2-1; tentatively, D is TRBD2 (5 bases). V was shortened by 7 bases and J by 1 base, with 17 bases between the two germline ends. The CDR3 is 16 amino acids. Germline V gives CDR1 MNHNY, CDR2 SVGAGI (reference sequence). In DNA form, the CDR3 reads TGTGCCAGCACCCGGACGGATCGGGGATCCTACAATGAGCAGTTCTTC. This encodes CASTRTDRGSYNEQFF.

V usage is TRBV7-2 and J usage is TRBJ2-1, with TRBD2 matching 9 bases. This CDR3 spans 15 amino acids. Trimming removed 5 bases from V and 7 bases from J; junction bases left unmatched: 9. Germline CDR1 is SGHTA and CDR2 is FQGNSA. The CDR3 DNA reads TGTGCCAGCAGCCCTAGCGGGATGGGTTGGAATGAGCAGTTCTTC. As protein: CASSPSGMGWNEQFF.

The genes are TRBV7-3 and TRBJ2-3; TRBD2 matches at 8 bases. Germline-derived CDR1 and CDR2 are SGHTA and FQGTGA. J gave up 5 bases and V 5 bases, and 9 bases lay outside the gene matches. The CDR3 is 15 residues long. The CDR3 DNA follows: TGTGCCAGCAGCCCAGGTGGGCTAGCGGGAGATACGCAGTATTTT. Its translation is CASSPGGLAGDTQYF.

The DNA of the CDR3 is TGCGCCAGCAGCCAGGGGGCCAATTCACCCCTCCACTTT. This codes for CASSQGANSPLHF. The chain recombines TRBV5-1 with TRBJ1-6, with 8 positions matching TRBD1. The V gene's germline CDR1 is SGHRS and CDR2 YFSETQ. The CDR3 sequence is 13 residues long. With 4 bases clipped from V and 7 bases from J, the junction kept 1 base outside the gene matches.

This clone turned up a few times. The CDR3 DNA is TGTGCCAGCAGCGTAATAGCGTACACAGATACGCAGTATTTT. Translation gives CASSVIAYTDTQYF. V usage is TRBV9 and J usage is TRBJ2-3, with a possible D match to TRBD2 (5 bases). CDR3 length equals 14 residues. The germline CDR1 and CDR2 sequences are SGDLS and YYNGEE. With 1 base removed from V and 2 bases from J, the gap between germline ends came to 8 bases.

This sequence joins TRBV6-5 and TRBJ1-3; D is uncertain. CDR1 and CDR2 from the germline V gene are MNHEY and SVGAGI. The CDR3 contains 12 residues. V was cut by 7 bases and J by 4 bases, with 8 bases left in between. This chain's CDR3 is CASTHTGNTIYF. The CDR3 coding sequence is TGTGCCAGCACCCACACCGGAAACACCATATATTTT.

CDR3 in amino acids: CASSVEAGSSYEQYF. For the CDR3, the DNA is TGTGCCAGCAGCGTAGAAGCGGGGAGCTCCTACGAGCAGTACTTC. J is TRBJ2-7 and V is TRBV9; 7 bases match TRBD2. With V trimmed by 0 bases and J by 0 bases, 3 bases remained unmatched. CDR1 is SGDLS, CDR2 YYNGEE, per germline. This CDR3 has 15 residues.

The chain joins TRBV19 to TRBJ2-7; D is ambiguous. Germline CDR1 reads LNHDA; CDR2 reads SQIVND (reference sequence). V was shortened by 1 base and J by 8 bases, with 12 bases between the two germline ends. CDR3 length: 13 residues. DNA for the CDR3: TGTGCCAGTAGTATAGCCCCTGGCGACAAGCAGTACTTC. Translated, it gives CASSIAPGDKQYF.

The chain carries TRBV27 and TRBJ1-5; the D gene is possibly TRBD1 (6 bases). Germline values: CDR1 MNHEY, CDR2 SMNVEV (reference sequence). With 4 bases removed from V and 7 bases from J, the gap between germline ends came to 14 bases. This CDR3 has 14 residues. The CDR3 nucleotides are TGTGCCAGCAGTTCACAGGGATTGGGGCAGCCCCAGCATTTT. Translating it yields CASSSQGLGQPQHF.

The genes are TRBV19 and TRBJ1-1; D not certain. V was pared by 6 bases and J by 11 bases, with 16 bases between. The CDR3 consists of 12 residues. CDR1 and CDR2 (germline): LNHDA, SQIVND (reference sequence). CDR3 coding DNA: TGTGCCAGTAGAGACCGGACGGGGAGGGCTTTCTTT. Translated, it gives CASRDRTGRAFF.

V gene TRBV7-9 combines with J gene TRBJ2-1; no clear D. V lost 2 bases to trimming and J lost 4 bases, with 9 bases between them. Germline CDR1 is SEHNR and CDR2 is FQNEAQ (reference sequence). The CDR3 consists of 14 residues. The CDR3 region is CASSLSNSYNEQFF. For the CDR3, the DNA is TGTGCCAGCAGCTTAAGTAACAGTTACAATGAGCAGTTCTTC.

In this sample, this clone turned up once. The chain has TRBV5-1 and TRBJ2-3; 10 positions match TRBD2. Trimming cost V 3 bases and J 5 bases; bases outside gene matches: 9. The CDR3 is 16 amino acids. Germline assignment: CDR1 SGHRS and CDR2 YFSETQ. The CDR3 loop reads CASSSPPGLALDTQYF. CDR3 DNA sequence: TGCGCCAGCAGCTCACCCCCGGGACTAGCGTTAGATACGCAGTATTTT.